This is a list of T cell receptor beta chains from one sample in a study of beta chain features in type 1 diabetes. Profiling relied on immunoSEQ multiplex PCR, and the TCRdb table lists in-frame clones only, not all of them. The repertoire holds over 150,000 clones, less than 15% seen once, with about 0.66% in the top ten. The sequenced material came from central memory CD4+ T cells from blood. The receptors derive from a young woman in good health. The CDR3 runs from the conserved cysteine through the conserved F or W. Each record gives: clone size, D gene, J gene, V gene, CDR3 DNA, CDR3 protein. A D gene is named only where the DNA matches it firmly. Not every row has a clone size; where given, it reads once, few, many or a size class.

clone_size: -; d_call: TRBD1; j_call: TRBJ2-2; v_call: TRBV2; cdr3_nt: TGTGCCAGCAGGACCGGGACAGCGAACACCGGGGAGCTGTTTTTT; cdr3_aa: CASRTGTANTGELFF
clone_size: -; d_call: TRBD1; j_call: TRBJ2-5; v_call: TRBV29-1; cdr3_nt: TGCAGCACGGGACAGGGGGCGCAGGAGACCCAGTACTTC; cdr3_aa: CSTGQGAQETQYF
clone_size: few; d_call: TRBD1; j_call: TRBJ1-1; v_call: TRBV28; cdr3_nt: TGTGCCAGCACCGAAAGCAGGCCAGGGGGCTCGTCGGTAAGGCCTGAAGCTTTCTTT; cdr3_aa: CASTESRPGGSSVRPEAFF
clone_size: few; d_call: TRBD2; j_call: TRBJ2-1; v_call: TRBV29-1; cdr3_nt: TGCAGCGTTGAACTTTCTGGGACTAGCGGGAGCAATGAGCAGTTCTTC; cdr3_aa: CSVELSGTSGSNEQFF
clone_size: few; d_call: TRBD2; j_call: TRBJ2-1; v_call: TRBV5-1; cdr3_nt: TGCGCCAGCAGCCCCCGAGGGACTAGCGGTTCTTACAATGAGCAGTTCTTC; cdr3_aa: CASSPRGTSGSYNEQFF
clone_size: -; d_call: TRBD2; j_call: TRBJ2-3; v_call: TRBV18; cdr3_nt: TGTGCCAGCTCACCACGAGCGGGAGGTTGGGATACGCAGTATTTT; cdr3_aa: CASSPRAGGWDTQYF
clone_size: few; d_call: -; j_call: TRBJ2-5; v_call: TRBV6-5; cdr3_nt: TGTGCCAGCAGTGAAGATAGGGGGTTAGAGACCCAGTACTTC; cdr3_aa: CASSEDRGLETQYF
clone_size: few; d_call: -; j_call: TRBJ1-2; v_call: TRBV28; cdr3_nt: TGTGCCAGCAGTTCTCCGACGGAGAACTATGGCTACACCTTC; cdr3_aa: CASSSPTENYGYTF
clone_size: -; d_call: -; j_call: TRBJ2-2; v_call: TRBV2; cdr3_nt: TGTGCCAGCAGAGTCCAGGAAACCGGGGAGCTGTTTTTT; cdr3_aa: CASRVQETGELFF
clone_size: few; d_call: TRBD1; j_call: TRBJ2-7; v_call: TRBV19; cdr3_nt: TGTGCCAGTAGTACCAGACAGGGGCTCTCCTACGAGCAGTACTTC; cdr3_aa: CASSTRQGLSYEQYF
clone_size: few; d_call: -; j_call: TRBJ1-4; v_call: TRBV18; cdr3_nt: TGTGCCAGCTCACCACTTCGGGTGACTAATGAAAAACTGTTTTTT; cdr3_aa: CASSPLRVTNEKLFF
clone_size: few; d_call: TRBD1; j_call: TRBJ2-5; v_call: TRBV5-1; cdr3_nt: TGCGCCAGCAGCCCCCCAACAGGGGGCCAAGAGACCCAGTACTTC; cdr3_aa: CASSPPTGGQETQYF
clone_size: -; d_call: -; j_call: TRBJ1-5; v_call: TRBV25-1; cdr3_nt: TGTGCCAGCAGTGATCAGGGGCATAGCAATCAGCCCCAGCATTTT; cdr3_aa: CASSDQGHSNQPQHF
clone_size: -; d_call: TRBD2; j_call: TRBJ2-3; v_call: TRBV7-9; cdr3_nt: TGTGCCAGCAGCAGTAGCGGGAGCACAGATACGCAGTATTTT; cdr3_aa: CASSSSGSTDTQYF
clone_size: few; d_call: -; j_call: TRBJ2-2; v_call: TRBV6-5; cdr3_nt: TGTGCCAGCAGTTACCGGAGGACGTCCGGGGAGCTGTTTTTT; cdr3_aa: CASSYRRTSGELFF
clone_size: -; d_call: -; j_call: TRBJ2-3; v_call: TRBV30; cdr3_nt: TGTGCCTGGAGTGTACAGGGAGGCACAGATACGCAGTATTTT; cdr3_aa: CAWSVQGGTDTQYF
clone_size: -; d_call: -; j_call: TRBJ2-3; v_call: TRBV11-2; cdr3_nt: TGTGCCACATCACGGGGCACAGATACGCAGTATTTT; cdr3_aa: CATSRGTDTQYF
clone_size: -; d_call: -; j_call: TRBJ1-2; v_call: TRBV29-1; cdr3_nt: TGCAGCGTTGAAGAAGGGGGGGACACCTTC; cdr3_aa: CSVEEGGDTF
clone_size: -; d_call: -; j_call: TRBJ2-5; v_call: TRBV29-1; cdr3_nt: TGCAGCGTGACCCATCATGCGGGAGAGACCCAGTACTTC; cdr3_aa: CSVTHHAGETQYF
clone_size: -; d_call: -; j_call: TRBJ1-2; v_call: TRBV4-3; cdr3_nt: TGCGCCAGCAGCCCTGTGGGGAGAACAGACCTCTATGGCTACACCTTC; cdr3_aa: CASSPVGRTDLYGYTF
clone_size: few; d_call: TRBD2; j_call: TRBJ2-1; v_call: TRBV27; cdr3_nt: TGTGCCAGCAGTCCGTCCGCGGGAGGGGATTACTACAATGAGCAGTTCTTC; cdr3_aa: CASSPSAGGDYYNEQFF
clone_size: few; d_call: TRBD2; j_call: TRBJ2-7; v_call: TRBV5-4; cdr3_nt: TGTGCCAGCAGCTGGACTAGCGGGGGGAGCTCCTACGAGCAGTACTTC; cdr3_aa: CASSWTSGGSSYEQYF
clone_size: few; d_call: -; j_call: TRBJ2-7; v_call: TRBV18; cdr3_nt: TGTGCCAGCTCATCAGGCAGGGGCCAGGGGAACGAGCAGTACTTC; cdr3_aa: CASSSGRGQGNEQYF
clone_size: -; d_call: -; j_call: TRBJ1-1; v_call: TRBV18; cdr3_nt: TGTGCCAGCTCACCACCGGCCCAACTGAACACTGAAGCTTTCTTT; cdr3_aa: CASSPPAQLNTEAFF
clone_size: few; d_call: TRBD2; j_call: TRBJ2-1; v_call: TRBV7-2; cdr3_nt: TGTGCCAGCAGCTTAGCGCGGGGACTAGCGGGGCCGTCCCCATTGAATGAGCAGTTCTTC; cdr3_aa: CASSLARGLAGPSPLNEQFF
clone_size: few; d_call: -; j_call: TRBJ2-2; v_call: TRBV4-2; cdr3_nt: TGTGCCAGCAGCCCCTCGGGGGAGAACACCGGGGAGCTGTTTTTT; cdr3_aa: CASSPSGENTGELFF
clone_size: few; d_call: -; j_call: TRBJ2-7; v_call: TRBV6-5; cdr3_nt: TGTGCCAGCAGTCAACGCGGGGACGAGCAGTACTTC; cdr3_aa: CASSQRGDEQYF
clone_size: -; d_call: TRBD1; j_call: TRBJ1-1; v_call: TRBV28; cdr3_nt: TGTGCCAGCATCCCTCCAGGGGGGATAAACACTGAAGCTTTCTTT; cdr3_aa: CASIPPGGINTEAFF
clone_size: -; d_call: -; j_call: TRBJ2-5; v_call: TRBV5-4; cdr3_nt: TGTGCCAGCAGCCCGGACGGGTGGGGAGCAGAGACCCAGTACTTC; cdr3_aa: CASSPDGWGAETQYF
clone_size: few; d_call: TRBD1; j_call: TRBJ1-1; v_call: TRBV28; cdr3_nt: TGTGCCAGCACAACATGGACAGGGGCCATGAACACTGAAGCTTTCTTT; cdr3_aa: CASTTWTGAMNTEAFF
clone_size: -; d_call: -; j_call: TRBJ2-2; v_call: TRBV5-1; cdr3_nt: TGCGCCAGCAGCCCAGGGACTTCGAACACCGGGGAGCTGTTTTTT; cdr3_aa: CASSPGTSNTGELFF
clone_size: few; d_call: TRBD2; j_call: TRBJ2-5; v_call: TRBV2; cdr3_nt: TGTGCCAGCAAGCCAGCGGGAGGTCGGCAAGAGACCCAGTACTTC; cdr3_aa: CASKPAGGRQETQYF
clone_size: -; d_call: -; j_call: TRBJ1-2; v_call: TRBV7-2; cdr3_nt: TGTGCCAGCAGTCTTAGCTATGGCTACACCTTC; cdr3_aa: CASSLSYGYTF
clone_size: few; d_call: -; j_call: TRBJ1-1; v_call: TRBV28; cdr3_nt: TGTGCCAGCAGTCCCATACAGGCTCGGTTGTTCACTGAAGCTTTCTTT; cdr3_aa: CASSPIQARLFTEAFF
clone_size: -; d_call: TRBD1; j_call: TRBJ2-3; v_call: TRBV7-6; cdr3_nt: TGTGCCAGCAGCTTCACAGGGGAGGATACGCAGTATTTT; cdr3_aa: CASSFTGEDTQYF
clone_size: -; d_call: -; j_call: TRBJ2-6; v_call: TRBV9; cdr3_nt: TGTGCCAGCAGTCGCGTTTACGGGGCCAACGTCCTGACTTTC; cdr3_aa: CASSRVYGANVLTF
clone_size: few; d_call: TRBD2; j_call: TRBJ2-7; v_call: TRBV7-2; cdr3_nt: TGTGCCAGCAGCCCTAGGGCAGCGGGGCACTACGAGCAGTACTTC; cdr3_aa: CASSPRAAGHYEQYF
clone_size: -; d_call: TRBD2; j_call: TRBJ2-3; v_call: TRBV5-1; cdr3_nt: TGCGCCAGCAGCCCCGGCGGGGGGACAGATACGCAGTATTTT; cdr3_aa: CASSPGGGTDTQYF
clone_size: -; d_call: -; j_call: TRBJ2-5; v_call: TRBV5-1; cdr3_nt: TGCGCCAGCAGCTTGTCAGAGCGGAGGGGAGGCGAGACCCAGTACTTC; cdr3_aa: CASSLSERRGGETQYF
clone_size: -; d_call: TRBD2; j_call: TRBJ2-7; v_call: TRBV7-2; cdr3_nt: TGTGCCAGCAGCTACTCCGCTAGCGGGAGATCTTACTACGAGCAGTACTTC; cdr3_aa: CASSYSASGRSYYEQYF
clone_size: few; d_call: TRBD1; j_call: TRBJ2-4; v_call: TRBV5-1; cdr3_nt: TGCGCCAGCAGCTTGGGGCAGGGGGCTGCCAAAAACATTCAGTACTTC; cdr3_aa: CASSLGQGAAKNIQYF
clone_size: few; d_call: -; j_call: TRBJ1-5; v_call: TRBV30; cdr3_nt: TGTGCCTGGAGTAGTTCCCCGAGTCAGCCCCAGCATTTT; cdr3_aa: CAWSSSPSQPQHF
clone_size: few; d_call: -; j_call: TRBJ2-7; v_call: TRBV7-8; cdr3_nt: TGTGCCAGCAGCCTTGGGGTAGTGGGGGGTTCCTACGAGCAGTACTTC; cdr3_aa: CASSLGVVGGSYEQYF
clone_size: -; d_call: TRBD2; j_call: TRBJ2-1; v_call: TRBV4-3; cdr3_nt: TGCGCCAGCAGCCATGCGGGACTAGCGGGAGACGAGCAGTTCTTC; cdr3_aa: CASSHAGLAGDEQFF
clone_size: -; d_call: TRBD1; j_call: TRBJ2-5; v_call: TRBV25-1; cdr3_nt: TGTGCCAGCAGTGAAATCCCCCCAGGGGGATACCAAGAGACCCAGTACTTC; cdr3_aa: CASSEIPPGGYQETQYF
clone_size: -; d_call: -; j_call: TRBJ1-5; v_call: TRBV28; cdr3_nt: TGTGCCAGCAGTTTATTCAACAGGAGGGATCAGCCCCAGCATTTT; cdr3_aa: CASSLFNRRDQPQHF
clone_size: -; d_call: TRBD2; j_call: TRBJ2-1; v_call: TRBV5-5; cdr3_nt: TGTGCCAGCAGCTTAGTAGCGGGAGGTGACAATGAGCAGTTCTTC; cdr3_aa: CASSLVAGGDNEQFF
clone_size: few; d_call: TRBD1; j_call: TRBJ1-1; v_call: TRBV11-2; cdr3_nt: TGTGCCAGCACCGACAGGGTGTTGGGGAACACTGAAGCTTTCTTT; cdr3_aa: CASTDRVLGNTEAFF
clone_size: few; d_call: TRBD2; j_call: TRBJ2-3; v_call: TRBV13; cdr3_nt: TGTGCCAGCAGCTTGAGAAGCGGGAGTATCACAGATACGCAGTATTTT; cdr3_aa: CASSLRSGSITDTQYF
clone_size: -; d_call: -; j_call: TRBJ2-7; v_call: TRBV5-1; cdr3_nt: TGCGCCAGCAGCTTGGCCTACAGTCTGGCCTACGAGCAGTACTTC; cdr3_aa: CASSLAYSLAYEQYF
clone_size: -; d_call: -; j_call: TRBJ2-7; v_call: TRBV28; cdr3_nt: TGTGCCAGCACCAGAGGCTTCACGTACGAGCAGTACTTC; cdr3_aa: CASTRGFTYEQYF
clone_size: -; d_call: -; j_call: TRBJ2-7; v_call: TRBV14; cdr3_nt: TGTGCCAGCAGCCAAGAATATCAGAACGACTACGAGCAGTACTTC; cdr3_aa: CASSQEYQNDYEQYF